Following are 18 T cell receptor beta chains from one sample sequenced in a study of memory CD4+ T cells and cytomegalovirus serostatus. The sort gate was single viable CD3+CD4+CD8-CD45RO+ cells for memory CD4+ T cells. Profiled with immunoSEQ multiplex PCR; TCRdb holds only in-frame clones, not every one. The profile covers 52,000 or so clones, with roughly four fifths appearing a single time and 1.6% taken by the ten largest. The sequenced sample consisted of memory CD4+ T cells from blood. The receptors were gathered from an adult in good health and CMV-seronegative.

The chain carries TRBV28 and TRBJ2-1; tentatively, D is TRBD1 or TRBD2 (7 bases each). The CDR3 has 16 residues. Germline values: CDR1 MDHEN, CDR2 SYDVKM. V gave up 5 bases and J gave up 0 bases, with 14 bases separating them. CDR3 residues: CASSGGDSSSYNEQFF. The CDR3 region has the DNA TGTGCCAGCAGTGGGGGGGACAGCAGCTCCTACAATGAGCAGTTCTTC.

The chain employs TRBV5-4 and TRBJ1-2, with D unresolved. The CDR3 has 13 amino acids. CDR1 and CDR2 (germline): SGHNT, YYREEE (reference sequence). The V end lost 0 bases, the J end lost 8 bases, and 11 bases lay between the germline ends. The CDR3 DNA sequence: TGTGCCAGCAGCTTGGCTGACCTTGGAGGCTACACCTTC. Its protein is CASSLADLGGYTF.

The chain links TRBV7-2 to TRBJ2-1; the match to TRBD1 covers 9 bases. Germline CDR1 SGHTA, CDR2 FQGNSA. V was pared by 6 bases and J by 7 bases, with 10 bases of the junction left unmatched. This CDR3 region has 15 residues. Here the CDR3 DNA reads TGTGCCAGCAGAAGATCTGGGACAGGGATAAATGAGCAGTTCTTC. Residues: CASRRSGTGINEQFF.

The CDR3 protein is CASSLNADTQYF. The CDR3 nucleotides read TGTGCCAGCAGCTTAAACGCAGATACGCAGTATTTT. The V and J genes are TRBV7-2 and TRBJ2-3; D not certain. This CDR3 region has 12 residues. Germline V CDR1 and CDR2: SGHTA, FQGNSA. V dropped 2 bases and J dropped 4 bases, with 4 bases sitting between them.

The rearrangement uses TRBV6-4 and TRBJ2-3; 7 bases are a match to TRBD2. CDR1 and CDR2 from the germline V gene are MRHNA and SNTAGT. The CDR3 contains 12 residues. The junction had 2 bases not matched to a gene; V was cut back by 2 bases and J by 9 bases. CDR3 nucleotide sequence: TGTGCCAGCAGTGACGGCGGGGGAACGCAGTATTTT. It is translated as CASSDGGGTQYF.

This sequence joins TRBV20-1 and TRBJ1-2; D is unclear. This CDR3 is built from 10 residues. The germline V and J ends were trimmed by 5 bases and 5 bases, with 6 bases remaining between them. Germline loops: CDR1 DFQATT, CDR2 SNEGSKA (reference sequence). This chain's CDR3 is CSAPEYGYTF. The CDR3, as DNA: TGCAGTGCTCCAGAGTATGGCTACACCTTC.

This chain joins TRBV18 and TRBJ2-5; maybe TRBD2 (6 bases). The germline gives CDR1 KGHSH, CDR2 LQKENI. CDR3 size: 13 residues. V lost 7 bases and J lost 5, with 14 bases in between. Here the CDR3 reads CASFPGGTETQYF. The CDR3 DNA follows: TGTGCCAGCTTCCCTGGGGGGACCGAGACCCAGTACTTC. The variable domain in full, completed from reference TRBV18 and TRBJ2-5, reads NAGVMQNPRHLVRRRGQEARLRCSPMKGHSHVYWYRQLPEEGLKFMVYLQKENIIDESGMPKERFSAEFPKEGPSILRIQQVVRGDSAAYFCASFPGGTETQYFGPGTRLLVL.

The rearrangement joins TRBV7-2 to TRBJ2-3, with 8 bases fitting TRBD1. Germline V lookup: CDR1 SGHTA, CDR2 FQGNSA. This CDR3 comprises 14 residues. V trimming: 1 base; J trimming: 6 bases; junction bases outside the gene matches: 3. The CDR3 reads CASSLDGDRDTQYF. In nucleotides, the CDR3 is TGTGCCAGCAGCTTAGACGGGGACAGGGATACGCAGTATTTT.

This chain uses TRBV15 with TRBJ1-2; tentatively, D is TRBD1 (5 bases). The germline V gene has CDR1 LNHNV and CDR2 YYDKDF (reference sequence). The V gene lost 0 bases and the J gene lost 5 bases, with 13 bases spanning the gap. This CDR3 region has 15 residues. The CDR3 loop reads CATSRDYATVYGYTF. For the CDR3, the DNA is TGTGCCACCAGCAGAGATTACGCGACAGTGTATGGCTACACCTTC.

This chain connects TRBV29-1 to TRBJ1-2, with D perhaps TRBD1 (6 bases). Per germline, CDR1 SQVTM and CDR2 ANQGSEA. The CDR3 loop spans 12 amino acids. Trimming took 3 bases from V and 2 from J, leaving 7 bases between them. The CDR3 protein is CSVERGNYGYTF. For the CDR3, the DNA is TGCAGCGTTGAGAGGGGGAACTATGGCTACACCTTC.

This chain links TRBV28 with TRBJ1-3, with 10 positions matching TRBD1. With V trimmed by 3 bases and J by 0 bases, 2 bases remained unmatched. Germline V gene lookup returns CDR1 MDHEN and CDR2 SYDVKM. The CDR3 is made up of 16 amino acids. In DNA form, the CDR3 reads TGTGCCAGCAGTTTCAGGACAGGGGGCTCTGGAAACACCATATATTTT. Amino acids: CASSFRTGGSGNTIYF. Drawing the rest from reference TRBV28 and TRBJ1-3, the complete variable domain is DVKVTQSSRYLVKRTGEKVFLECVQDMDHENMFWYRQDPGLGLRLIYFSYDVKMKEKGDIPEGYSVSREKKERFSLILESASTNQTSMYLCASSFRTGGSGNTIYFGEGSWLTVV.

The table lists this clone with a few counts. The chain combines TRBV2 with TRBJ1-5; D gene uncertain. V dropped 4 bases and J dropped 1 base, with 5 bases sitting between them. The germline V gene has CDR1 SNHLY and CDR2 FYNNEI. The CDR3 has 13 amino acids. The CDR3 nucleotides read TGTGCCAGCAGTGGTCAGAGCAATCAGCCCCAGCATTTT. It translates to CASSGQSNQPQHF.

By share, this clone counts as medium-sized. The DNA for the CDR3 is TGCGCCAGCAGCTTCGAGGGACAGAACTATGGCTACACCTTC. This encodes CASSFEGQNYGYTF. The rearrangement joins TRBV5-1 to TRBJ1-2, with TRBD1 matching over 7 bases. The CDR3 is 14 residues long. After removal of 2 bases from V and 2 bases from J, the junction contained 3 bases not matched to a gene. Germline V gives CDR1 SGHRS, CDR2 YFSETQ.

The chain is built from TRBV21-1 and TRBJ1-1. TRBV21-1 is a pseudogene locus. The CDR3 is made up of 14 amino acids. In DNA form, the CDR3 reads TGTGCCAGCAGCAGTGCCGACAGGGAGGGGATGACTTTCTTT. It is translated as CASSSADREGMTFF.

This clone has only a few counts. This chain links TRBV7-9 with TRBJ1-2; D call uncertain. This CDR3 has 14 residues. Germline V gene data show CDR1 as SEHNR and CDR2 as FQNEAQ (reference sequence). V lost 5 bases, J lost 8 bases, and 18 bases lay in between. The CDR3 bases are TGTGCCAGCAGCCCACGCACAGACCCTGGGGGCTACACCTTC. Protein product: CASSPRTDPGGYTF.

This chain connects TRBV5-1 to TRBJ2-7; 11 bases agree with TRBD2. The J segment lost 2 bases and the V segment lost 4 bases, leaving 5 bases of the junction unmatched. Germline CDR1 and CDR2: SGHRS and YFSETQ. The CDR3 covers 15 residues. DNA of the CDR3: TGCGCCAGCAGCCGTCTAGCGGGGGGAACCTACGAGCAGTACTTC. It is translated as CASSRLAGGTYEQYF.

This clone has a handful of counts. J is TRBJ1-1 and V is TRBV6-1; D might be TRBD1 (6 bases). Germline lookup yields CDR1 MNHNS and CDR2 SASEGT. This CDR3 contains 15 residues. Trimming pared 5 bases from V and 0 bases from J, leaving 13 bases between. For the CDR3, the DNA is TGTGCCAGCAGTAGTCAGGGGATGTTGAACACTGAAGCTTTCTTT. It translates to CASSSQGMLNTEAFF.

This clone was counted between two and nine times. The rearrangement links TRBV7-3 to TRBJ1-1; perhaps TRBD1 as D (5 bases). The V end lost 1 base, the J end lost 5 bases, and 8 bases lay between the germline ends. The CDR3 is made up of 13 amino acids. CDR1 is SGHTA and CDR2 is FQGTGA in the germline V gene. The CDR3 sequence is CASSLIQGTEAFF. CDR3 DNA: TGTGCCAGCAGCTTAATTCAGGGAACTGAAGCTTTCTTT.